This TCR beta chain was identified in a study of regulatory T cells in long-lasting Graves disease. Study-level findings and limits: The study found TRBV28, TRBJ1-2 and TRBJ2-5 favored in persistent disease. Newly diagnosed patients shared about 950 public clonotypes; persistent patients shared some 2,700.

The V gene's germline CDR1 is SGHTS and CDR2 YDEGEE. Trimming took off 2 bases at V and 6 bases at J, with 9 bases between the two ends. CDR3 length: 12 amino acids. According to the study, TCR beta libraries were built with iRepertoire HTBI primers and CDR3-region Arm-PCR. TCRdb re-derived calls from the multiplex PCR reads in MiXCR, one entry per CDR3 protein. This repertoire shows 360,000 or so distinct CDR3 sequences, 16% found once; its top ten account for 25% to 30%. Many counts were recorded for this clonotype. As yet, its antigen is unknown. Sample time point: newly diagnosed GD, antithyroid drugs for less than 3 months. Extracted RNA from PBMCs served as the source of the TCR library. Another study also made use of these data, one on T cells in Graves' hyperthyroidism and ophthalmopathy. According to that study: Researchers report that a 13 V-J model separated ophthalmopathy from stable hyperthyroidism. Model-based prediction identified ophthalmopathy a median around 6.7 months prior to its onset.

This clonotype originated in a man in his forties with Graves disease. Sequenced material: peripheral blood mononuclear cells (PBMCs), taken at new diagnosis, from a patient treated with antithyroid drugs. The rearrangement joins TRBV5-8 to TRBJ2-7; D is possibly TRBD1 or TRBD2 (5 bases each). The CDR3 bases are TGTGCCAGCAGCTTCGTCGGGGCCGAGCAGTACTTC. It is translated as CASSFVGAEQYF.